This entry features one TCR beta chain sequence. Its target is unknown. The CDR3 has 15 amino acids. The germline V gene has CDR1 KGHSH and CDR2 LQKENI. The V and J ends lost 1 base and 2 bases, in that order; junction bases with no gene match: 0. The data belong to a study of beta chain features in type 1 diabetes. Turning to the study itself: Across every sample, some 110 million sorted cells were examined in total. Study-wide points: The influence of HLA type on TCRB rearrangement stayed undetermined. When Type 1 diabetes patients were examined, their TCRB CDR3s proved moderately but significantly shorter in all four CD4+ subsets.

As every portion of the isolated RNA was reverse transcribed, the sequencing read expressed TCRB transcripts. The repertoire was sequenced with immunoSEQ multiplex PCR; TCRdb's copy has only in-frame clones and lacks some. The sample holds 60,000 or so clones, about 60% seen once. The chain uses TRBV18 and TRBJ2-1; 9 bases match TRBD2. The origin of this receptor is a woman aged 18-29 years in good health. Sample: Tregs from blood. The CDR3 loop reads CASSPQRGAYNEQFF. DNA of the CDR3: TGTGCCAGCTCACCACAGCGGGGGGCCTACAATGAGCAGTTCTTC. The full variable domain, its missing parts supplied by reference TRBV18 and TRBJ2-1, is NAGVMQNPRHLVRRRGQEARLRCSPMKGHSHVYWYRQLPEEGLKFMVYLQKENIIDESGMPKERFSAEFPKEGPSILRIQQVVRGDSAAYFCASSPQRGAYNEQFFGPGTRLTVL.